This T cell receptor (beta chain) is from a study of cytomegalovirus exposure and HLA in healthy donors. Overall study findings and caveats: For most TCR beta V segments, an earlier analysis put the productive rate at about 90% or about 30% of the time. Serostatus for CMV was the only available immune exposure information.

Worth noting for this clone: Its cognate antigen is unknown.

A multiplex PCR was run with 60 Vbeta primers and 13 Jbeta primers. Sequencing was performed with immunoSEQ multiplex PCR; in TCRdb, only in-frame clones are kept and a portion is missing. The sample lists 90,000 to 130,000 clones, around 80% occurring once. The sample consisted of PBMCs. The clonotype was recovered from a woman aged 55 to 70 in good health and CMV-seropositive.

The chain's CDR3 is CASSLTATGSSTDTQYF. CDR3 DNA sequence: TGCGCCAGCAGCTTGACGGCTACAGGGTCTAGCACAGATACGCAGTATTTT. The chain links TRBV5-1 to TRBJ2-3, with D possibly being TRBD1 (6 bases). V shed 1 base and J shed 0 bases, with 15 bases lying between them. CDR1 and CDR2 from the germline V gene are SGHRS and YFSETQ. This CDR3 is 17 amino acids long.